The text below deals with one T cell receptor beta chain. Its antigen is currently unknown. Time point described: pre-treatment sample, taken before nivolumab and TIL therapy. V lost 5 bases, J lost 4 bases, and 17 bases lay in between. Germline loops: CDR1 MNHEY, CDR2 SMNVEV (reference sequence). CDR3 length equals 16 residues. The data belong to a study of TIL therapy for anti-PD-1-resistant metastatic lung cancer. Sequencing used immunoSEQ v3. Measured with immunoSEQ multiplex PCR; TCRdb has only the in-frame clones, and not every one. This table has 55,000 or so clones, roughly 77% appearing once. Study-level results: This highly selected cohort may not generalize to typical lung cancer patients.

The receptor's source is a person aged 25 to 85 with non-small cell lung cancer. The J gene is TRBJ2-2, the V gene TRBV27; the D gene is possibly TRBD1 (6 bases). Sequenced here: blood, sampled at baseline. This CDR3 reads CASSDRLGAITGELFF. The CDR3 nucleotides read TGTGCCAGCAGTGACCGTTTGGGGGCGATCACCGGGGAGCTGTTTTTT.